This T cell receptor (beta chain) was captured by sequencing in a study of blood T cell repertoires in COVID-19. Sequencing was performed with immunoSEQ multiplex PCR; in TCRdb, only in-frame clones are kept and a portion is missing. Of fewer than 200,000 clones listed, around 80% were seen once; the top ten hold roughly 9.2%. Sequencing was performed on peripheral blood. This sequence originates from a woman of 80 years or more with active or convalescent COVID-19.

The CDR3 nucleotides read TGCGCCAGCAGTGAGAACCTCGGAGAGACCCAGTACTTC. This encodes CASSENLGETQYF. The chain employs TRBV10-1 and TRBJ2-5; no reliable D call. Per germline, CDR1 WNHNN and CDR2 SYGVQD (reference sequence). V lost 2 bases and J lost 4, with 8 bases in between. CDR3 size: 13 residues.